These 29 T cell receptor beta chains share one sample of origin, sequenced in a study of T cell responses to AZD1222 COVID-19 vaccine. TCRdb's copy holds only in-frame clones and misses some; the assay was immunoSEQ multiplex PCR. The sample lists 140,000 to 150,000 clones, roughly 92% occurring once. The sequencing used peripheral blood, collected on day 0 of AZD1222 vaccination. These receptors were obtained from an adult in good health.

This chain links TRBV19 with TRBJ1-5, with D uncertain. CDR3 length equals 15 residues. Trimming shortened V by 0 bases and J by 0 bases, and 6 bases separated the two germline ends. In germline, CDR1 is LNHDA, CDR2 SQIVND (reference sequence). CDR3 amino acids: CASSIDWDSNQPQHF. CDR3 sequence (DNA): TGTGCCAGTAGTATAGATTGGGATAGCAATCAGCCCCAGCATTTT.

The chain carries TRBV5-6 and TRBJ1-2, with TRBD1 matching 8 bases. The CDR3 contains 14 residues. V shed 0 bases, J shed 4 bases, and the junction held 2 bases outside the gene matches. The V gene's germline CDR1 is SGHDT and CDR2 YYEEEE. CDR3 DNA sequence: TGTGCCAGCAGCTTGGAGGGGACAGGCTATGGCTACACCTTC. It translates to CASSLEGTGYGYTF.

The rearrangement joins TRBV2 to TRBJ2-5, with no clear D. The length of the CDR3 is 13 residues. The germline V gene has CDR1 SNHLY and CDR2 FYNNEI. The V end was cut by 6 bases, the J end by 5 bases, with 13 bases between. CDR3 sequence (DNA): TGTGCCAGCAGCAATGACGCCAGGGAGACCCAGTACTTC. It yields the protein CASSNDARETQYF.

The CDR3 DNA follows: TGCGCCAGTACGGGACAGGGGTACACCGGGGAGCTGTTTTTT. Translated: CASTGQGYTGELFF. The chain combines TRBV4-1 with TRBJ2-2; 10 bases align to TRBD1. This CDR3 has 14 residues. Germline V gives CDR1 MGHRA, CDR2 YSYEKL. V shed 9 bases and J 3 bases; nucleotides not matched to a gene: 4.

J is TRBJ1-1 and V is TRBV3-1 (or the pseudogene TRBV3-2); D perhaps matches TRBD1 (5 bases). V was clipped by 1 base and J by 0 bases, with 12 bases between them. This CDR3 spans 16 amino acids. Germline V gene data show CDR1 as LGHDT and CDR2 as YNNKEL (reference sequence). In DNA form, the CDR3 reads TGTGCCAGCAGCCAAGCTAACGAGGGGCTGAACACTGAAGCTTTCTTT. It translates to CASSQANEGLNTEAFF.

The CDR3 here is CATNAEGGGYEQYF. The CDR3 DNA is TGTGCCACTAATGCCGAAGGGGGAGGCTACGAGCAGTACTTC. The rearrangement uses TRBV2 and TRBJ2-7, with D perhaps TRBD1 or TRBD2 (6 bases each). CDR1 and CDR2 (germline): SNHLY, FYNNEI. V was trimmed by 10 bases and J by 3 bases, leaving 19 bases between them. The CDR3 spans 14 residues.

Only one count was recorded for this clone. V and J are TRBV5-4 and TRBJ1-2; D gene unclear. The CDR3 has 14 residues. V gave up 0 bases and J gave up 4 bases, with 10 bases separating them. Germline-derived CDR1 and CDR2 are SGHNT and YYREEE (reference sequence). The CDR3 reads CASSLGGPGYGYTF. Written as DNA, the CDR3 is TGTGCCAGCAGCTTGGGGGGTCCGGGCTATGGCTACACCTTC. Full variable domain (missing parts from reference TRBV5-4 and TRBJ1-2): ETGVTQSPTHLIKTRGQQVTLRCSSQSGHNTVSWYQQALGQGPQFIFQYYREEENGRGNFPPRFSGLQFPNYSSELNVNALELDDSALYLCASSLGGPGYGYTFGSGTRLTVV.

The genes are TRBV6-5 and TRBJ2-7; 10 bases map to TRBD1. The V gene end was trimmed by 6 bases and the J gene end by 3 bases; junction bases not matched to a gene: 8. The CDR3 extends over 15 amino acids. CDR1 is MNHEY, CDR2 SVGAGI, per germline. The CDR3 bases are TGTGCCAGCAGCCAGGCCGGGACAGGGGACTACGAGCAGTACTTC. It yields the protein CASSQAGTGDYEQYF.

The chain is built from TRBV29-1 and TRBJ2-2; the D gene is possibly TRBD1 (6 bases). Germline V gene data show CDR1 as SQVTM and CDR2 as ANQGSEA. The V end lost 4 bases, the J end lost 1 base, and 13 bases lay between the germline ends. The CDR3 is 15 amino acids. CDR3 nucleotide sequence: TGCAGCGTTGCCCCGACAGGTCGGAACACCGGGGAGCTGTTTTTT. Translated: CSVAPTGRNTGELFF.

This chain links TRBV6-5 with TRBJ1-5; 11 bases map to TRBD1. Germline loops: CDR1 MNHEY, CDR2 SVGAGI. J lost 5 bases, V lost 7 bases, and 7 bases had no gene match. CDR3 length equals 15 residues. The CDR3 region has the DNA TGTGCCAGCACCCCCGGGACAGGGGGGCATCAGCCCCAGCATTTT. This gives the protein CASTPGTGGHQPQHF.

The chain is built from TRBV19 and TRBJ1-2, with D perhaps TRBD1 (6 bases). Germline lookup yields CDR1 LNHDA and CDR2 SQIVND (reference sequence). This CDR3 is 15 amino acids long. V shed 3 bases and J shed 7 bases, with 18 bases lying between them. The CDR3 spells CASSMRPSRGGGYTF. The CDR3 DNA sequence: TGTGCCAGTAGTATGCGCCCGTCCAGGGGCGGTGGCTACACCTTC.

This chain connects TRBV6-1 to TRBJ1-2; TRBD1 matches 12 bases. Germline V gene data show CDR1 as MNHNS and CDR2 as SASEGT. The CDR3 loop spans 18 amino acids. The V segment lost 2 bases and the J segment 7 bases; nucleotides outside the gene matches: 14. As DNA, the CDR3 is TGTGCCAGCAGTGAACGAGGGGACAGGGGGCGCCCAGGAGGTGGCTACACCTTC. Amino acids: CASSERGDRGRPGGGYTF.

About this clone itself: One end of the junction does not line up with germline, which may come from a read error. The rearrangement uses TRBV7-9 and TRBJ2-2; 8 nucleotides align to TRBD1. CDR1 is SEHNR, CDR2 FQNEAQ, per germline (reference sequence). This CDR3 is built from 16 residues. The CDR3 reads CASSYGTGWNAGELFF. The CDR3 nucleotides are TGTGCCAGCAGCTACGGGACAGGTTGGAACGCCGGGGAGCTGTTTTTT.

The chain links TRBV5-1 to TRBJ1-2; 9 bases line up with TRBD1. Germline loops: CDR1 SGHRS, CDR2 YFSETQ. With 3 bases clipped from V and 7 bases from J, the junction kept 10 bases outside the gene matches. The CDR3 length is 15 residues. The CDR3 region is CASSSQGARQGGYTF. CDR3 in DNA: TGCGCCAGCAGCTCACAGGGGGCTAGGCAGGGTGGCTACACCTTC.

The CDR3: CAWSPRLNQPQHF. The CDR3 bases are TGTGCCTGGAGCCCCCGTCTTAATCAGCCCCAGCATTTT. The rearrangement joins TRBV30 to TRBJ1-5; D gene uncertain. This CDR3 comprises 13 residues. Germline CDR1 GTSNPN, CDR2 SVGIG (reference sequence). The V end was cut by 3 bases, the J end by 4 bases, with 10 bases between.

Worth noting for this clone: Other DNA sequences of this sample code for an identical CDR3. The V call is TRBV9, the J call TRBJ1-5, with D unclear. Germline assignment: CDR1 SGDLS and CDR2 YYNGEE. CDR3 length equals 13 residues. Trimming shortened V by 0 bases and J by 3 bases, and 4 bases separated the two germline ends. Here the CDR3 DNA reads TGTGCCAGCAGCGTAGGGGACAATCAGCCCCAGCATTTT. Amino acid sequence: CASSVGDNQPQHF.

The CDR3, as DNA: TGTGCCAGCAGTCCTGCTAGCGGGAGGGCCCCAGATACGCAGTATTTT. Its translation is CASSPASGRAPDTQYF. The rearrangement uses TRBV27 and TRBJ2-3; 12 nucleotides line up with TRBD2. This CDR3 is 16 amino acids long. The V gene's germline CDR1 is MNHEY and CDR2 SMNVEV (reference sequence). The ends lost 5 bases at V and 4 bases at J; junction bases unmatched: 7.

This chain links TRBV28 with TRBJ1-2; 7 bases are shared with TRBD1. Germline lookup yields CDR1 MDHEN and CDR2 SYDVKM. The CDR3 has 14 residues. J lost 8 bases, V lost 6 bases, and 12 bases had no gene match. As DNA, the CDR3 is TGTGCCAGCAGGCTGGAGGGGGCACCAGGAGGCTACACCTTC. The encoded protein is CASRLEGAPGGYTF.

This chain links TRBV11-3 with TRBJ2-1; TRBD2 is a possible D gene (5 bases). The CDR3 is made up of 11 amino acids. In germline, CDR1 is SGHNT, CDR2 YENEEA. V shed 5 bases and J shed 10 bases, with 9 bases lying between them. In DNA form, the CDR3 reads TGTGCCAGCAGCCGATCGGGAGAGCAGTTCTTC. It is translated as CASSRSGEQFF.

In the case of this clone: The sample holds other DNA sequences that translate to the same CDR3. The rearrangement joins TRBV5-1 to TRBJ1-2, with D possibly being TRBD1 (5 bases). The germline gives CDR1 SGHRS, CDR2 YFSETQ. Deletions cut 2 bases from V and 4 bases from J, with 12 bases between. The CDR3 has 14 amino acids. The CDR3, as DNA: TGCGCCAGCAGCTTATCCGGGACGGGCTATGGCTACACCTTC. It specifies CASSLSGTGYGYTF.

The V gene is TRBV18, the J gene TRBJ1-1, with a possible D match to TRBD1 (5 bases). The germline V gene has CDR1 KGHSH and CDR2 LQKENI. The CDR3 runs 12 residues. V shed 5 bases and J shed 4 bases, with 8 bases lying between them. CDR3 region: CASSTGGTEAFF. The CDR3, as DNA: TGTGCCAGCTCAACGGGGGGCACTGAAGCTTTCTTT.

The chain couples TRBV5-4 to TRBJ1-2; 8 bases align to TRBD1. The CDR3 length is 14 residues. Per the germline V gene, CDR1 is SGHNT and CDR2 is YYREEE (reference sequence). Germline trimming cut 4 bases from V and 7 bases from J; bases unmatched to any gene: 9. Here the CDR3 reads CASSTKTGAVGYTF. The CDR3 coding sequence is TGTGCCAGCAGCACCAAGACAGGGGCGGTTGGCTACACCTTC.

The rearrangement joins TRBV7-2 to TRBJ2-7; perhaps D is TRBD1 or TRBD2 (6 bases each). CDR1 SGHTA and CDR2 FQGNSA come from the germline V gene. V was cut by 5 bases and J by 5 bases, with 13 bases left in between. There are 13 residues in the CDR3. In nucleotides, the CDR3 is TGTGCCAGCAGCCCACAGAGGGGGGACGAGCAGTACTTC. Residues: CASSPQRGDEQYF.

In this sample, this clone turned up once. The rearrangement uses TRBV7-9 and TRBJ1-2; tentatively, D is TRBD1 (5 bases). CDR3 length equals 18 residues. Germline V gene sequence: CDR1 SEHNR, CDR2 FQNEAQ (reference sequence). Between the trimmed V and J ends, which lost 1 base and 0 bases, there was a span of 18 bases. CDR3 nucleotide sequence: TGTGCCAGCAGCTTAGTTATGGGACGGACACTTGCTAACTATGGCTACACCTTC. As protein: CASSLVMGRTLANYGYTF. Looking up the rest from reference TRBV7-9 and TRBJ1-2 gives the full variable domain: DTGVSQNPRHKITKRGQNVTFRCDPISEHNRLYWYRQTLGQGPEFLTYFQNEAQLEKSRLLSDRFSAERPKGSFSTLEIQRTEQGDSAMYLCASSLVMGRTLANYGYTFGSGTRLTVV.

V gene TRBV18 combines with J gene TRBJ2-7, with 10 positions matching TRBD2. This CDR3 is built from 17 residues. The ends lost 3 bases at V and 0 bases at J; junction bases unmatched: 8. Germline CDR1 and CDR2: KGHSH and LQKENI. CDR3: CASSPPGLAESSYEQYF. CDR3 DNA: TGTGCCAGCTCACCGCCAGGACTAGCGGAAAGCTCCTACGAGCAGTACTTC.

The rearrangement uses TRBV5-1 and TRBJ2-1, with 10 bases identical to TRBD2. The germline CDR1 and CDR2 sequences are SGHRS and YFSETQ. The length of the CDR3 is 21 residues. J gave up 0 bases and V 3 bases, and 18 bases lay outside the gene matches. The CDR3, as DNA: TGCGCCAGCAGCTCTAGGGCTAGCGGGAGAGGGCTAAGGGGCTCCTACAATGAGCAGTTCTTC. Its protein product is CASSSRASGRGLRGSYNEQFF.

This chain connects TRBV11-2 to TRBJ2-7; 7 bases line up with TRBD2. The CDR3 totals 15 residues. V was pared by 1 base and J by 0 bases, with 3 bases of the junction left unmatched. The germline V gene has CDR1 SGHAT and CDR2 FQNNGV. CDR3 nucleotides: TGTGCCAGCAGCTTAGCGGGGGGTCTCTCCTACGAGCAGTACTTC. As protein: CASSLAGGLSYEQYF.

The DNA for the CDR3 is TGTGCCAGCAGTTTATATTCCCAAAAGAAGTATTTT. It translates to CASSLYSQKKYF. The V call is TRBV28, the J call TRBJ2-3; D not resolved. Germline CDR1 MDHEN, CDR2 SYDVKM. V was pared by 1 base and J by 13 bases, with 12 bases between. The CDR3 is 12 amino acids.

The V and J genes are TRBV29-1 and TRBJ2-5; a possible D gene is TRBD2 (6 bases). The germline V gene has CDR1 SQVTM and CDR2 ANQGSEA. This CDR3 contains 13 residues. Between the trimmed V and J ends, which lost 4 bases and 2 bases, there was a span of 11 bases. The CDR3 is CSVAGTEQETQYF. CDR3 nucleotides: TGCAGCGTTGCCGGGACTGAACAAGAGACCCAGTACTTC.